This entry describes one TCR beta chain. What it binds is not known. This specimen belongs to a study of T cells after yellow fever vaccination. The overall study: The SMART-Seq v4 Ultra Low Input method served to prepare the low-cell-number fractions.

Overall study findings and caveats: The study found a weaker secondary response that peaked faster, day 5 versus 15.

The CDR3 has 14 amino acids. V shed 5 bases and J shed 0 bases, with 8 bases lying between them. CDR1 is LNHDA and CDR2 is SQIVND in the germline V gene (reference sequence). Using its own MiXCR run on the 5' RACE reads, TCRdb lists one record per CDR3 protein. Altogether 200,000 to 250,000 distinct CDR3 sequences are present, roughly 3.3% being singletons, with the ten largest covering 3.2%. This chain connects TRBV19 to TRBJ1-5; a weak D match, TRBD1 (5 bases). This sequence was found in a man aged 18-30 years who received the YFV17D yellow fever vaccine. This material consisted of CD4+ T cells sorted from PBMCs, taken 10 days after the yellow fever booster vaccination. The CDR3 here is CASSGGTSNQPQHF. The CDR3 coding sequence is TGTGCCAGTAGTGGCGGGACTAGCAATCAGCCCCAGCATTTT.